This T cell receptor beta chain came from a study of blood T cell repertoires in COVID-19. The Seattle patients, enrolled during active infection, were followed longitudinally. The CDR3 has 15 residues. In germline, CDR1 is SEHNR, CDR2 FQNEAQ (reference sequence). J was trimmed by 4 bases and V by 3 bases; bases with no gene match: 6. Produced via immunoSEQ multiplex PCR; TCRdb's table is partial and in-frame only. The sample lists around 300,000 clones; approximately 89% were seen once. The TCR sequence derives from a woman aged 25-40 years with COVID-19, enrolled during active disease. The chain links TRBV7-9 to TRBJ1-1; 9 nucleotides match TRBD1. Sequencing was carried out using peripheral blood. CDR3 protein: CASSFWTGVPTEAFF. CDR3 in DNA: TGTGCCAGCAGCTTCTGGACAGGGGTGCCCACTGAAGCTTTCTTT. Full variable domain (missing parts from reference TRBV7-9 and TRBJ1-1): DTGVSQNPRHKITKRGQNVTFRCDPISEHNRLYWYRQTLGQGPEFLTYFQNEAQLEKSRLLSDRFSAERPKGSFSTLEIQRTEQGDSAMYLCASSFWTGVPTEAFFGQGTRLTVV.